Sequencing of this T cell receptor beta chain was carried out in a study of T cells in Graves' hyperthyroidism and ophthalmopathy. The CDR3 regions of TCR beta were amplified from RNA transcripts. RT-PCR in the first round (using the HTBI primer set) targeted the TCR CDR3. One entry per CDR3 protein results from TCRdb running MiXCR on the multiplex PCR reads. Seen here are more than 350,000 distinct CDR3 sequences, approximately 17% observed once, and the top ten hold roughly a third. By share, this clonotype ranks as medium-sized. Trimming stripped 9 bases from V and 6 bases from J, with 15 bases between. The CDR3 contains 12 residues. Germline values: CDR1 SNHLY, CDR2 FYNNEI.

Sequencing input: blood. The sequence was obtained from a young woman with Graves' hyperthyroidism that later progressed to Graves' ophthalmopathy. The chain recombines TRBV2 with TRBJ2-7, with D maybe TRBD2 (6 bases). CDR3 DNA: TGTGCCAGACGAGAGGGAGGCGGCGAGCAGTACTTC. Amino acids: CARREGGGEQYF.